Listed below are T cell receptor beta chains from one sample, sequenced in a study of T cells in tumors after PD-1 blockade. Here immunoSEQ multiplex PCR was the method, and the copy in TCRdb shows in-frame clones only, minus some. The profile covers 55,000 to 65,000 clones, with about four fifths appearing a single time and 10% to 15% taken by the ten largest. Sequencing was performed on PBMCs, taken before anti-PD-1 treatment. The source is a human donor with basal cell carcinoma. CDR3s include the opening cysteine and the closing phenylalanine or tryptophan. The D gene is left open where the match is weak. Size is omitted from some rows. Given values are once, few, many or a class for expanded clones.

cdr3_aa cdr3_nt clone_size v_call d_call j_call
CAWSEDTLNTEAFF TGTGCCTGGAGTGAAGACACTTTAAACACTGAAGCTTTCTTT . TRBV30 . TRBJ1-1
CASSEIRRGVSSYEQYF TGTGCCAGCAGTGAAATTAGGCGGGGGGTAAGCTCCTACGAGCAGTACTTC . TRBV2 TRBD2 TRBJ2-7
CASGTNHYEQYF TGTGCCAGCGGGACAAACCACTACGAGCAGTACTTC . TRBV12-3/TRBV12-4 . TRBJ2-7
CASSLKGDRAQPQHF TGTGCCAGCAGCTTGAAAGGGGACAGGGCCCAGCCCCAGCATTTT . TRBV5-5 TRBD1 TRBJ1-5
CARSLGGWGTLTSDAYEQYF TGCGCCCGCAGCTTGGGGGGTTGGGGCACCTTGACTAGCGACGCATACGAGCAGTACTTC . TRBV5-1 TRBD2 TRBJ2-7
CAWRGIDSSGNTIYF TGTGCCTGGAGGGGCATCGACAGCTCTGGAAACACCATATATTTT few TRBV30 . TRBJ1-3
CASSPQGSGNTIYF TGCGCCAGCAGCCCCCAAGGCTCTGGAAACACCATATATTTT once TRBV5-1 . TRBJ1-3
CASSLPGLAGKNYNEQFF TGTGCCAGCAGCTTACCGGGACTAGCGGGGAAAAATTACAATGAGCAGTTCTTC . TRBV12-1 . TRBJ2-1
CSASSGGGDTQYF TGCAGTGCTAGTAGCGGGGGAGGTGATACGCAGTATTTT . TRBV20-1 TRBD2 TRBJ2-3
CASTLAASGVGEQFF TGCGCCAGCACCCTAGCCGCTAGCGGTGTAGGTGAGCAGTTCTTC . TRBV5-1 TRBD2 TRBJ2-1
CASSEWRRATNEKLFF TGTGCCAGCAGTGAGTGGAGGCGGGCAACTAATGAAAAACTGTTTTTT . TRBV6-1 . TRBJ1-4
CSVEGSSGANVLTF TGCAGCGTTGAAGGGTCCTCTGGGGCCAACGTCCTGACTTTC . TRBV29-1 . TRBJ2-6
CASSLVRRVSGNTIYF TGTGCCAGCAGCTTGGTCCGCAGGGTTTCGGGAAACACCATATATTTT . TRBV5-6 . TRBJ1-3
CASSYPASDQETQYF TGTGCCAGCAGTTACCCGGCTAGCGACCAAGAGACCCAGTACTTC . TRBV6-6 . TRBJ2-5
CASSRAGTHQIQYF TGCGCCAGCAGCCGGGCCGGGACCCATCAAATTCAGTACTTC . TRBV5-1 . TRBJ2-4
CASIPVRMNTEAFF TGTGCCAGCATTCCGGTGCGGATGAACACTGAAGCTTTCTTT . TRBV6-5 . TRBJ1-1
CASTGTRSGGNIQYF TGTGCCAGTACGGGAACCCGCTCAGGGGGGAACATTCAGTACTTC . TRBV19 . TRBJ2-4
CSVGDLPNTEAFF TGCAGCGTTGGGGACCTCCCGAACACTGAAGCTTTCTTT once TRBV29-1 . TRBJ1-1
CASRDPGQDPYEQYF TGTGCCAGTAGGGACCCGGGACAAGACCCCTACGAGCAGTACTTC . TRBV19 . TRBJ2-7
CASSFAVGLYEQYF TGTGCCAGCAGCTTTGCAGTTGGGCTCTACGAGCAGTACTTC once TRBV12-1 . TRBJ2-7
CASSGGGAGGDTQYF TGTGCCAGCAGCGGTGGAGGAGCGGGGGGGGATACGCAGTATTTT . TRBV7-2 TRBD2 TRBJ2-3
CASSTTTYNSPLHF TGTGCCAGCAGTACAACAACCTATAATTCACCCCTCCACTTT . TRBV6-5 . TRBJ1-6
CASGSPEASTDTQYF TGTGCTAGTGGTTCCCCCGAGGCTAGCACAGATACGCAGTATTTT medium-sized TRBV12-5 . TRBJ2-3
CAQVGIYGYTF TGTGCCCAAGTAGGAATCTATGGCTACACCTTC . TRBV30 . TRBJ1-2
CASSLAVGTEAFF TGTGCCAGCAGCTTAGCGGTGGGGACTGAAGCTTTCTTT . TRBV7-2 . TRBJ1-1
CASSRGVGEWDEQFF TGTGCCAGCAGTAGAGGTGTAGGGGAATGGGATGAGCAGTTCTTC . TRBV7-9 . TRBJ2-1
CASRIREQRYYGYTF TGTGCCAGCAGAATAAGGGAGCAGCGGTACTATGGCTACACCTTC few TRBV6-5 . TRBJ1-2
CASNRDPYTEAFF TGTGCCAGCAACCGGGACCCTTACACTGAAGCTTTCTTT . TRBV2 . TRBJ1-1
CASSAERGNQPQHF TGTGCCAGCAGTGCCGAGCGAGGTAATCAGCCCCAGCATTTT . TRBV2 . TRBJ1-5
CASSSSGRRETQYF TGCGCCAGCAGTTCGTCGGGGCGAAGAGAGACCCAGTACTTC . TRBV10-1 . TRBJ2-5
CAWNTGGLGNQPQHF TGTGCCTGGAACACAGGGGGCTTGGGCAATCAGCCCCAGCATTTT . TRBV30 TRBD1 TRBJ1-5
CASSFSGQGVTGYTF TGCGCCAGCAGCTTTTCGGGACAGGGTGTTACTGGCTACACCTTC . TRBV4-1 TRBD1 TRBJ1-2
CASSFYSGGGDTQYF TGTGCCAGCAGCTTTTATAGCGGGGGAGGAGATACGCAGTATTTT once TRBV5-6 TRBD2 TRBJ2-3
CATSHRNTEAFF TGTGCCACCAGCCACCGGAACACTGAAGCTTTCTTT . TRBV15 . TRBJ1-1
CASSPTWDSRGYTF TGTGCCAGCAGCCCCACTTGGGACTCCCGTGGCTACACCTTC . TRBV5-4 . TRBJ1-2
CASRSPGADTQYF TGCGCCAGCAGATCCCCGGGTGCAGATACGCAGTATTTT . TRBV10-2 . TRBJ2-3
CASSYSGGIGTEAFF TGTGCCAGCAGTTACTCGGGAGGGATTGGTACTGAAGCTTTCTTT . TRBV6-5 . TRBJ1-1
CASSPGQGAFGANVLTF TGTGCCAGCAGCCCGGGACAGGGGGCCTTCGGGGCCAACGTCCTGACTTTC . TRBV5-4 TRBD1 TRBJ2-6
CASITDLNTEAFF TGTGCCAGCATAACGGACCTGAACACTGAAGCTTTCTTT . TRBV2 . TRBJ1-1
CASTGGTVGYGYTF TGCGCCAGCACCGGGGGGACGGTGGGCTATGGCTACACCTTC . TRBV5-1 . TRBJ1-2
CASSPLGVGGYNEQFF TGTGCCAGCAGCCCCTTAGGCGTGGGGGGCTATAATGAGCAGTTCTTC . TRBV14 . TRBJ2-1
CASRGDRFFSYEQYF TGTGCCAGCAGGGGGGACAGGTTCTTCTCCTACGAGCAGTACTTC once TRBV6-4 TRBD1 TRBJ2-7
CASSLAQGMGTDTQYF TGCGCCAGCAGCTTGGCGCAGGGGATGGGGACAGATACGCAGTATTTT . TRBV5-1 . TRBJ2-3
CASSRDRAWLETQYF TGTGCCAGCAGTCGAGACAGGGCCTGGCTCGAGACCCAGTACTTC . TRBV6-5 TRBD1 TRBJ2-5
CASSTAWGGNYGYTF TGTGCCAGTAGTACCGCCTGGGGTGGAAACTATGGCTACACCTTC . TRBV19 . TRBJ1-2